A single sample gave rise to the 8 T cell receptor beta chains below, sequenced in a study of T-cell reconstitution after alpha-beta-depleted transplantation in children. Unique molecular identifiers were used in preparing the TCRbeta library. TCRdb re-called the PCR reads through MiXCR, storing one row per CDR3 protein. The data hold fewer than 1 million distinct CDR3 sequences, with 16% observed a single time. Here the sequenced sample was PBMCs, mostly from graft donor cells, taken 360 days after TCRalphabeta/CD19-depleted stem cell transplant. Receptor source: a male patient younger than 18 who had a stem cell transplant for acute lymphoblastic leukemia, so the T cells may come from the graft donor.

This chain uses TRBV27 with TRBJ1-1; unclear D gene. Trimming took off 2 bases at V and 6 bases at J, with 16 bases between the two ends. Looked up from germline, CDR1 is MNHEY and CDR2 is SMNVEV (reference sequence). The CDR3 totals 15 residues. This chain's CDR3 is CASSLQGSYTAEAFF. DNA for the CDR3: TGTGCCAGCAGTTTACAAGGGAGCTACACCGCTGAAGCTTTCTTT.

J is TRBJ2-1 and V is TRBV15; 9 nucleotides align to TRBD2. The CDR3 is 14 amino acids. V gave up 7 bases and J gave up 10 bases; unmatched junction bases: 11. Germline CDR1 LNHNV, CDR2 YYDKDF (reference sequence). In DNA form, the CDR3 reads TGTGCCACCACCTTTGCGGGAGGGCCAGGGGAGCAGTTCTTC. The encoded protein is CATTFAGGPGEQFF.

This clonotype was counted at least ten times. The J gene is TRBJ2-2, the V gene TRBV12-3 or TRBV12-4, with TRBD2 matching 12 bases. The CDR3 is 16 residues long. V lost 4 bases to trimming and J lost 7 bases; unmatched junction nucleotides: 7. This CDR3 reads CASSSLAGGPGGELFF. CDR3 DNA: TGTGCCAGCAGTTCCCTAGCGGGAGGGCCTGGCGGGGAGCTGTTTTTT.

The chain carries TRBV7-6 and TRBJ1-4, with 11 positions matching TRBD1. Germline trimming cut 4 bases from V and 6 bases from J; bases unmatched to any gene: 4. This CDR3 region has 15 residues. Germline CDR1 is SGHVS and CDR2 is FNYEAQ. CDR3 amino acids: CASSSDRGLYEKLFF. In DNA form, the CDR3 reads TGTGCCAGCAGCTCGGACAGGGGGCTATATGAAAAACTGTTTTTT.

As regards this clonotype: Likely a read error: the CDR3 ends without its conserved phenylalanine or tryptophan. The chain carries TRBV12-3 or TRBV12-4 and TRBJ2-7, with D possibly matching TRBD1 (6 bases). V gave up 4 bases and J gave up 5 bases, with 18 bases separating them. This CDR3 is built from 15 residues. CDR3 sequence: CASSSLARGYDEQYL. In nucleotides, the CDR3 is TGTGCCAGCAGTTCCTTAGCGAGGGGGTACGACGAGCAGTACCTC.

This clonotype came up many times. V gene TRBV20-1 combines with J gene TRBJ2-2, with TRBD2 matching 14 bases. This CDR3 region has 17 residues. After removal of 4 bases from V and 6 bases from J, the junction contained 10 bases not matched to a gene. CDR1 is DFQATT, CDR2 SNEGSKA, per germline (reference sequence). CDR3 loop: CSANLGTSGRRAGELFF. In DNA form, the CDR3 reads TGCAGTGCTAACCTTGGGACTAGCGGGAGAAGGGCCGGGGAGCTGTTTTTT.

The chain joins TRBV4-1 to TRBJ2-1; TRBD2 agrees at 9 bases. V shed 0 bases, J shed 4 bases, and the junction held 10 bases outside the gene matches. The length of the CDR3 is 18 residues. Germline V CDR1 and CDR2: MGHRA, YSYEKL. The CDR3 region is CASSQDPAAGGQYNEQFF. The CDR3 DNA follows: TGCGCCAGCAGCCAAGATCCGGCAGCGGGAGGACAATACAATGAGCAGTTCTTC.

The V and J genes are TRBV12-3 or TRBV12-4 and TRBJ2-1; D is unclear. This CDR3 has 15 residues. With 6 bases removed from V and 7 bases from J, the gap between germline ends came to 19 bases. Here the CDR3 DNA reads TGTGCCAGCAGAGGAGAAGATTGGGATACGAATGAGCAGTTCTTC. It encodes CASRGEDWDTNEQFF.